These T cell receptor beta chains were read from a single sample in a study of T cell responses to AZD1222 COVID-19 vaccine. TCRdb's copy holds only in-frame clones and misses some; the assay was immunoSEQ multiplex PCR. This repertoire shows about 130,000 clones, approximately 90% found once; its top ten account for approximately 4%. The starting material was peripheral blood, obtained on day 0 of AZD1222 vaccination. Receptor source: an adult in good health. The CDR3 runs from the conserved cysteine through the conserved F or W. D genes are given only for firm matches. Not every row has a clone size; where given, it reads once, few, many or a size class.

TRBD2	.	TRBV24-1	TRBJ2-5	TGTGCCACCAGTGATCGGACTAGCGGGAATATGGAGACCCAGTACTTC	CATSDRTSGNMETQYF
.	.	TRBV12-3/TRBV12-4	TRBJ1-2	TGTGCCAGCAATCGGGGGTATATCTCTGGCTACACCTTC	CASNRGYISGYTF
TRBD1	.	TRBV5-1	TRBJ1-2	TGCGCCAGCAGCTTGGGCCGGACAGGGGAGAATGGCTACACCTTC	CASSLGRTGENGYTF
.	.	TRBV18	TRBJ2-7	TGTGCCAGCTCTGGAACGCCGGGACCGTCCTACGAGCAGTACTTC	CASSGTPGPSYEQYF
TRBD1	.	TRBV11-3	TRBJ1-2	TGTGCCAGCAGCTTAGATAGCTGGGACAGGGCCTCCTATGGCTACACCTTC	CASSLDSWDRASYGYTF
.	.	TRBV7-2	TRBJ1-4	TGTGCCAGCAGCTTAGGGGGACTCCCCAATGAAAAACTGTTTTTT	CASSLGGLPNEKLFF
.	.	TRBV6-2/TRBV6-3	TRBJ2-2	TGTGCCAGCAGTTTGACAGTAAACACCGGGGAGCTGTTTTTT	CASSLTVNTGELFF
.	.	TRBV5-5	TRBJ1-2	TGTGCCAGCAGCAAGAACTCAGGGGCGTACTATGGCTACACCTTC	CASSKNSGAYYGYTF
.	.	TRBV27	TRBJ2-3	TGTGCCAGCAGTTTCTTTCACACAGATACGCAGTATTTT	CASSFFHTDTQYF
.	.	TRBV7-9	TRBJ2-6	TGTGCCAGCAGTTTAGATGGGGCCAACGTCCTGACTTTC	CASSLDGANVLTF
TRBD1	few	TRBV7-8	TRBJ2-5	TGTGCCAGCAGCTACCCGGGACAGGGGGCAGAGACCCAGTACTTC	CASSYPGQGAETQYF
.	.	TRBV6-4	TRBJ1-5	TGTGCCAGCAGTGACCAGTATAGCAATCAGCCCCAGCATTTT	CASSDQYSNQPQHF
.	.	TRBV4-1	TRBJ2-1	TGCGCCAGCAGCCAAGAAGGCACGAGCTCCTACAATGAGCAGTTCTTC	CASSQEGTSSYNEQFF
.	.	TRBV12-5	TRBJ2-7	TGTGCTAGTGGACCCGAGATCTCAGGGGTTTACGTTAAGGACTTC	CASGPEISGVYVKDF
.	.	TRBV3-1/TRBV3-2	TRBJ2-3	TGTGCCAGCAGCCACAGCAGGTCAGTTGAAGATACGCAGTATTTT	CASSHSRSVEDTQYF
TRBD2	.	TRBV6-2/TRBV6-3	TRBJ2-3	TGTGCCAGCAGTTACGGCTTTGGACTAGCGGGGGTAAAATATGCGCAGTATTTT	CASSYGFGLAGVKYAQYF
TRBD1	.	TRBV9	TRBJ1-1	TGTGCCAGCAGCGTAGAGCGGGACAGACAGAACACTGAAGCTTTCTTT	CASSVERDRQNTEAFF
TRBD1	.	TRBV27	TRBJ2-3	TGTGCCAGCAGTTTAATCAAGACAGGGCTTAAGTTGGATACGCAGTATTTT	CASSLIKTGLKLDTQYF
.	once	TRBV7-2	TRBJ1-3	TGTGCCAGCAGCTTAGGGGGGGATACAGTGACCTCTGGAAACACCATATATTTT	CASSLGGDTVTSGNTIYF
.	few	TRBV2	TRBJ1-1	TGTGCCAGCAGTCCCTCCCGGACGAGAGACGCTGAAGCTTTCTTT	CASSPSRTRDAEAFF
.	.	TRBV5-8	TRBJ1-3	TGTGCCAGCAGCTTGGCCAGATCCTCTGGAAACACCATATATTTT	CASSLARSSGNTIYF
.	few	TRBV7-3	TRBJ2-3	TGTGCCAGCAGCTTCGCGGGATCTAGCACAGATACGCAGTATTTT	CASSFAGSSTDTQYF
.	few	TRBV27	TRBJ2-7	TGTGCCAGCAGTTTAGGCGGCGTTAGCTCCTACGAGCAGTACTTC	CASSLGGVSSYEQYF
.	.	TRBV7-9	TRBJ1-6	TGTGCCAGCAGCATACCGAGTCAGGGAGCTTCACCCCTCCACTTT	CASSIPSQGASPLHF
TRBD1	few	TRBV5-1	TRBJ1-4	TGCGCCAGCAGCCGGGACAGGACTAATGAAAAACTGTTTTTT	CASSRDRTNEKLFF
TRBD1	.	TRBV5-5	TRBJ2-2	TGTGCCAGCAGCAGCGGGACAGGGCAAAGCACCGGGGAGCTGTTTTTT	CASSSGTGQSTGELFF
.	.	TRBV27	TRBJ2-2	TGTGCCAGCGCCTTAGAGAGGGGAAACACCGGGGAGCTGTTTTTT	CASALERGNTGELFF
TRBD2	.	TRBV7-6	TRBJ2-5	TGTGCCAGCAGCTTAGGGGCTAGCGGGAGTGGGGAGACCCAGTACTTC	CASSLGASGSGETQYF
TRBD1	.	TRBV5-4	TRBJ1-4	TGTGCCAGCAGCGAGACAGGGGGCCGAGAAAAACTGTTTTTT	CASSETGGREKLFF
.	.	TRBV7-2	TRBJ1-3	TGTGCCAGCAGCGGACAGTTAGGAAACACCATATATTTT	CASSGQLGNTIYF
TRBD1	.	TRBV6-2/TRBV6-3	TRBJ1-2	TGTGCCAGCAGTTACTACTCGGGCCCCCGGGACAGGGACGGCTACACCTTC	CASSYYSGPRDRDGYTF
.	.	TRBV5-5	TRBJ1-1	TGTGCCAGCAGCTGGAACGCAGGCGGAGGGGCTTTCTTT	CASSWNAGGGAFF
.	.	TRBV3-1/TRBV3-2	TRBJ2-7	TGTGCCAGCAGCCGGAGCTACGAGCAGTACTTC	CASSRSYEQYF
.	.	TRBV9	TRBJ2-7	TGTGCCAGCAGCGTGGGGGCGGCGGACGAGCAGTACTTC	CASSVGAADEQYF
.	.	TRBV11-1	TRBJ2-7	TGTGCCAGCAGCGGGACACTAACCTACGAGCAGTACTTC	CASSGTLTYEQYF
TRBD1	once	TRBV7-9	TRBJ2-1	TGTGCCAGCAGCCCGCTCAGAGGGGGCCACAATGAGCAGTTCTTC	CASSPLRGGHNEQFF
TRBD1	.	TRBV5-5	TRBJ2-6	TGTGCCAGCAGCCACCAGACAGGGGGGGCCAACGTCCTGACTTTC	CASSHQTGGANVLTF
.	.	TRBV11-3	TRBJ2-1	TGTGCCAGCAGCTTAGTACGGGGAACGCAGTTCTTC	CASSLVRGTQFF
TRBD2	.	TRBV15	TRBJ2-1	TGTGCCACGAGGAGGGGACTAACCCAATACAATGAGCAGTTCTTC	CATRRGLTQYNEQFF
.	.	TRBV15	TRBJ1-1	TGTGCCACCAGCGATCAGATTATGGTCGGATACACTGAAGCTTTCTTT	CATSDQIMVGYTEAFF